This T cell receptor beta chain was found in a study of blood T cell repertoires in COVID-19. At the level of the study: The study drew acute and convalescent COVID-19 samples from the United States, Italy and Spain.

The V gene's germline CDR1 is LNHNV and CDR2 YYDKDF (reference sequence). CDR3 length: 12 amino acids. V dropped 2 bases and J dropped 14 bases, with 13 bases sitting between them. Original analysis: Reference gene primer amplification yielded estimated nucleated cell counts. Measured with immunoSEQ multiplex PCR; TCRdb has only the in-frame clones, and not every one. For V, J and clone size, that table is used; D and trimming come from the DNA. The sample yields tens of thousands of clones, under 95% seen once. The TCR was taken from a human donor in a cohort sampled during active COVID-19. The rearrangement links TRBV15 to TRBJ2-1; D possibly corresponds to TRBD2 (5 bases). Specimen: peripheral blood. This chain's CDR3 is CATSRTGGWEFF. In DNA form, the CDR3 reads TGTGCCACCAGCAGAACTGGCGGGTGGGAGTTCTTC.